The clone carrying this T cell receptor (beta chain) was detected ten times or more. The antigen remains unidentified. Unsorted libraries were derived from 2 million PBMCs stored at -80 C. The data were taken from a study of neurological immune-mediated disorders. Study-level findings and limits: In HTLV-1-associated myelopathy, TCR clonal expansion was greatest, and in multiple sclerosis it was least, below healthy controls.

This CDR3 region has 15 residues. Between the trimmed V and J ends, which lost 4 bases and 0 bases, there was a span of 7 bases. The germline CDR1 and CDR2 sequences are MGHRA and YSYEKL. With 10-nucleotide random UMIs, 5'RACE was used to make the cDNA. Over 200 million TCR-beta sequences, together covering 15-18 subjects, were produced by every individual sequencing run that was carried out. TCRdb reprocessed the 5' RACE reads via MiXCR and lists one record per CDR3 protein. Among under 60,000 distinct CDR3 sequences listed, 10% were seen once. This clonotype was obtained from a middle-aged woman with HTLV-1-associated myelopathy (HAM/TSP). The chain has TRBV4-1 and TRBJ2-6, with D perhaps matching TRBD2 (5 bases). Specimen: PBMCs. The CDR3 sequence: CASSPRDSGANVLTF. The CDR3 DNA is TGCGCCAGCAGCCCCCGGGACTCTGGGGCCAACGTCCTGACTTTC.